This T cell receptor beta chain came from a study of control samples from healthy donors and cancer patients. The CDR3 is 19 residues long. CDR1 is LGHNA, CDR2 YSLEER, per germline. V lost 0 bases and J lost 0; bases outside the gene matches: 11. Produced via immunoSEQ multiplex PCR; TCRdb's table is partial and in-frame only. The table lists tens of thousands of clones, more than 80% of them singletons. The chain couples TRBV4-3 to TRBJ2-7; the match to TRBD1 covers 10 bases. Sequencing was carried out using PBMCs. The TCR originated in a man aged 25 to 40 with colorectal cancer. CDR3 loop: CASSQEWDRGSVDSYEQYF. The CDR3 region has the DNA TGCGCCAGCAGCCAAGAATGGGACAGGGGCTCAGTAGACTCCTACGAGCAGTACTTC.